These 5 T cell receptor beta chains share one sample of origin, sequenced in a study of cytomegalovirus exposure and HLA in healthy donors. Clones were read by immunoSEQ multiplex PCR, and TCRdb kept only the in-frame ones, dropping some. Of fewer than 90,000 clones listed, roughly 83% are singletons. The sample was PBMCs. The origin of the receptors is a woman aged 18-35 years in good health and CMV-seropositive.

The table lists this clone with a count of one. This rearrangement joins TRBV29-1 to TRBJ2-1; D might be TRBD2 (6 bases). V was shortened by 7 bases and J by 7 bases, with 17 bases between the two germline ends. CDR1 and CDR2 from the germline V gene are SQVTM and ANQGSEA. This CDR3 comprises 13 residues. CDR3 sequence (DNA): TGCAGCGCTCGCGGGGACCCAGGAAATGAGCAGTTCTTC. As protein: CSARGDPGNEQFF.

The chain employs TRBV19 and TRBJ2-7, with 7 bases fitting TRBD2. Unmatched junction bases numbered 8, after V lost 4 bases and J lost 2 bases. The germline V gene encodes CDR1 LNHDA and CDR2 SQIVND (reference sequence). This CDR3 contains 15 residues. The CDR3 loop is CASSTSGTLTYEQYF. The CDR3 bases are TGTGCCAGTAGTACGAGCGGGACTCTCACCTACGAGCAGTACTTC.

The CDR3 nucleotides read TGTGCCAGCTCACCATGGGCAGGGGCGGCCAAAAACATTCAGTACTTC. This codes for CASSPWAGAAKNIQYF. The chain links TRBV18 to TRBJ2-4; perhaps TRBD1 as D (6 bases). The CDR3 sequence is 16 residues long. From germline, CDR1 is KGHSH and CDR2 LQKENI. V was pared by 2 bases and J by 1 base, with 12 bases between.

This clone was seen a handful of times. The CDR3 sequence is CASSVGPDTAYGYTF. The DNA for the CDR3 is TGTGCCAGCAGCGTAGGGCCGGACACGGCATATGGCTACACCTTC. The chain has TRBV9 and TRBJ1-2; a weak D match, TRBD1 (5 bases). This CDR3 comprises 15 residues. V shed 0 bases and J shed 5 bases, with 14 bases lying between them. Per the germline V gene, CDR1 is SGDLS and CDR2 is YYNGEE.

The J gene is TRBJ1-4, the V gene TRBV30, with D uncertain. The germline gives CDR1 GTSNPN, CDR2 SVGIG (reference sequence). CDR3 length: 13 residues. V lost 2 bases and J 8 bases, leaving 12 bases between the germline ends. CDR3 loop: CAWSSGLWEKLFF. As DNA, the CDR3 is TGTGCCTGGAGTAGCGGGCTTTGGGAAAAACTGTTTTTT.